The 19 T cell receptor beta chains given below trace back to one sample, sequenced in a study of response to subunit inactivated influenza vaccine (dated by TCRdb to between 2018 and 2020). Libraries came from RT-PCR. This sample was sequenced with an Illumina HiSeq 2500. Clones were called with MiXCR by TCRdb after fastp trimmed the public reads at Q25, and only in-frame beta chains were retained. Duplicate CDR3 protein sequences are folded into a single record with the most common DNA and genes. The sample includes hundreds of thousands of distinct CDR3 sequences, with 10% to 15% observed a single time. Around 13% of the sample is in the top ten clones. The time point label, read with the paper, signifies: 45 days after influenza vaccine administration. The input for sequencing was PBMCs from blood, taken 40 to 50 days after vaccination. All receptors come from a man aged 50-60 years who received an inactivated influenza vaccine. Donor details come from another sample of the same person, matched by shared clones.

CDR3 loop: CAWSTGVDYEQYF. CDR3 sequence (DNA): TGTGCCTGGAGTACCGGGGTAGACTACGAGCAGTACTTC. The V call is TRBV30, the J call TRBJ2-7, with a weak D call TRBD2 (5 bases). CDR1 GTSNPN and CDR2 SVGIG come from the germline V gene (reference sequence). The CDR3 sequence is 13 residues long. V shed 2 bases and J shed 3 bases, with 11 bases lying between them.

This clonotype was found many times. The chain combines TRBV15 with TRBJ1-1; D unclear. Per germline, CDR1 LNHNV and CDR2 YYDKDF (reference sequence). The CDR3 length is 15 residues. V lost 0 bases, J lost 0 bases, and 8 bases lay in between. The CDR3 DNA sequence: TGTGCCACCAGCAGAGATCTACAGCTGAACACTGAAGCTTTCTTT. Translation gives CATSRDLQLNTEAFF.

This clonotype was detected only a few times. The chain recombines TRBV20-1 with TRBJ2-1; D gene ambiguous. Per germline, CDR1 DFQATT and CDR2 SNEGSKA (reference sequence). V lost 3 bases, J lost 4 bases, and 10 bases lay in between. CDR3 length equals 13 residues. The CDR3 protein is CSASRRLYNEQFF. The CDR3 DNA is TGCAGTGCTAGTCGGCGGCTGTACAATGAGCAGTTCTTC.

V usage is TRBV29-1 and J usage is TRBJ1-2, with D tentatively TRBD1 (5 bases). The CDR3 length is 12 residues. The germline V gene encodes CDR1 SQVTM and CDR2 ANQGSEA. Trimming stripped 4 bases from V and 4 bases from J, with 10 bases between. The CDR3 DNA reads as TGCAGCGTTGTTCGGGGCGGCTATGGCTACACCTTC. It yields the protein CSVVRGGYGYTF.

This clonotype appeared once. The V call is TRBV15, the J call TRBJ2-3, with 8 bases matching TRBD2. This CDR3 comprises 17 residues. The V segment lost 6 bases and the J segment 1 base; nucleotides outside the gene matches: 12. Germline V CDR1 and CDR2: LNHNV, YYDKDF (reference sequence). The CDR3 spells CATRRGGLARGTDTQYF. CDR3 nucleotides: TGTGCCACCAGGCGGGGAGGACTAGCCCGCGGCACAGATACGCAGTATTTT.

This clonotype occurred a few times. The rearrangement links TRBV5-5 to TRBJ1-6; TRBD1 agrees at 7 bases. CDR3 size: 17 residues. Germline loops: CDR1 SGHKS, CDR2 YYEKEE (reference sequence). Germline trimming cut 2 bases from V and 0 bases from J; bases unmatched to any gene: 5. For the CDR3, the DNA is TGTGCCAGCAGCTTAAACAGGGGTGGCTCCTATAATTCACCCCTCCACTTT. The encoded protein is CASSLNRGGSYNSPLHF.

This clonotype was found many times. V gene TRBV12-3 or TRBV12-4 combines with J gene TRBJ1-1; no definite D call. The CDR3 has 14 residues. V was clipped by 7 bases and J by 1 base, with 13 bases between them. DNA of the CDR3: TGTGCCAGCACCCTCACCCGTAAGAACACTGAAGCTTTCTTT. This codes for CASTLTRKNTEAFF.

V and J are TRBV6-2 or TRBV6-3 and TRBJ2-3; D is possibly TRBD1 or TRBD2 (5 bases each). CDR3 length equals 15 residues. Looked up from germline, CDR1 is MNHEY and CDR2 is SVGEGT. V dropped 6 bases and J dropped 2 bases, with 15 bases sitting between them. The chain's CDR3 is CASRPWGPYTDTQYF. The CDR3 DNA reads as TGTGCCAGCAGACCTTGGGGACCTTACACAGATACGCAGTATTTT.

The chain recombines TRBV7-9 with TRBJ2-1; TRBD1 agrees at 8 bases. J was trimmed by 5 bases and V by 1 base; bases with no gene match: 4. CDR1 SEHNR and CDR2 FQNEAQ come from the germline V gene (reference sequence). The CDR3 spans 15 residues. CDR3: CASSLGTGLHNEQFF. The CDR3 DNA sequence: TGTGCCAGCAGCTTAGGGACAGGGCTCCACAATGAGCAGTTCTTC.

This chain joins TRBV3-1 and TRBJ2-5, with TRBD2 identical over 15 bases. Germline V gene lookup returns CDR1 LGHDT and CDR2 YNNKEL (reference sequence). Trimming took 4 bases from V and 7 from J; bases not matched to a gene: 4. The CDR3 sequence is 15 residues long. The CDR3 nucleotides are TGTGCCAGCAGCCCAGGACTAGCGGGAGGGCCGACCCAGTACTTC. It yields the protein CASSPGLAGGPTQYF.

The chain links TRBV5-1 to TRBJ2-1; 10 bases map to TRBD2. CDR1 is SGHRS, CDR2 YFSETQ, per germline. Germline trimming cut 4 bases from V and 9 bases from J; bases unmatched to any gene: 10. CDR3 size: 15 residues. The chain's CDR3 is CASSPEERGGSEQFF. The DNA for the CDR3 is TGCGCCAGCAGCCCAGAGGAGCGGGGGGGATCTGAGCAGTTCTTC.

This clonotype showed up just once. The J gene is TRBJ2-3, the V gene TRBV2; D may be TRBD1 (6 bases). The CDR3 length is 16 residues. Trimming cost V 6 bases and J 0 bases, with 16 bases left between them. CDR1 is SNHLY, CDR2 FYNNEI, per germline. Here the CDR3 reads CASSAPGHPSTDTQYF. CDR3 coding DNA: TGTGCCAGCAGCGCACCGGGACACCCTAGCACAGATACGCAGTATTTT.

This clonotype was seen more than once but under ten times. The rearrangement uses TRBV5-1 and TRBJ2-7; TRBD1 aligns across 7 bases. Losses at the gene ends were 4 bases for V and 7 bases for J; bases not matched to a gene: 11. The CDR3 has 14 amino acids. CDR1 SGHRS and CDR2 YFSETQ come from the germline V gene. The CDR3 spells CASSHRTGPDEQYF. CDR3 sequence (DNA): TGCGCCAGCAGCCACAGGACAGGACCCGATGAGCAGTACTTC.

DNA of the CDR3: TGTGCCAGCAGTTACCCCCAAAGGACCCAGTACTTC. This gives the protein CASSYPQRTQYF. V and J are TRBV6-2 or TRBV6-3 and TRBJ2-5; the D is unclear. From germline, CDR1 is MNHEY and CDR2 SVGEGT. The CDR3 contains 12 residues. Between the trimmed V and J ends, which lost 2 bases and 7 bases, there was a span of 8 bases.

The genes are TRBV20-1 and TRBJ1-2; TRBD1 is a possible D gene (6 bases). CDR1 DFQATT and CDR2 SNEGSKA come from the germline V gene (reference sequence). CDR3 length equals 15 residues. Deletions cut 0 bases from V and 0 bases from J, with 11 bases between. The CDR3 sequence: CSARDLRTANYGYTF. The CDR3 DNA is TGCAGTGCTAGAGATCTTAGGACAGCTAACTATGGCTACACCTTC.

The V and J genes are TRBV3-1 and TRBJ2-7; D may match TRBD1 or TRBD2 (5 bases each). Germline assignment: CDR1 LGHDT and CDR2 YNNKEL (reference sequence). The CDR3 is 15 amino acids. The V end lost 3 bases, the J end lost 2 bases, and 14 bases lay between the germline ends. The CDR3 here is CASSQSGQGAYEQYF. Written as DNA, the CDR3 is TGTGCCAGCAGCCAGTCGGGGCAGGGTGCCTACGAGCAGTACTTC.

Worth noting for this clonotype: Its ends do not fully match the called genes, so a read error is possible. The CDR3 sequence is CASSVGGDASYEKYF. CDR3 in DNA: TGTGCCAGCAGCGTTGGGGGGGACGCCTCCTACGAGAAGTACTTC. The chain uses TRBV9 and TRBJ2-7, with TRBD2 identical over 7 bases. CDR1 SGDLS and CDR2 YYNGEE come from the germline V gene. CDR3 length equals 15 residues.

A few counts support this clonotype. V gene TRBV12-3 or TRBV12-4 combines with J gene TRBJ2-1; 9 nucleotides align to TRBD2. J gave up 0 bases and V 6 bases, and 9 bases lay outside the gene matches. CDR3 length: 17 amino acids. CDR3 nucleotide sequence: TGTGCCAGCAGGCAGACTAGCGGTCGATCCTCCTACAATGAGCAGTTCTTC. Its translation: CASRQTSGRSSYNEQFF.

J is TRBJ1-2 and V is TRBV12-3 or TRBV12-4; D is uncertain. The CDR3 covers 14 residues. V was clipped by 4 bases and J by 2 bases, with 11 bases between them. CDR3 loop: CASSSADQNYGYTF. The CDR3 region has the DNA TGTGCCAGCAGTTCCGCGGATCAAAACTATGGCTACACCTTC.